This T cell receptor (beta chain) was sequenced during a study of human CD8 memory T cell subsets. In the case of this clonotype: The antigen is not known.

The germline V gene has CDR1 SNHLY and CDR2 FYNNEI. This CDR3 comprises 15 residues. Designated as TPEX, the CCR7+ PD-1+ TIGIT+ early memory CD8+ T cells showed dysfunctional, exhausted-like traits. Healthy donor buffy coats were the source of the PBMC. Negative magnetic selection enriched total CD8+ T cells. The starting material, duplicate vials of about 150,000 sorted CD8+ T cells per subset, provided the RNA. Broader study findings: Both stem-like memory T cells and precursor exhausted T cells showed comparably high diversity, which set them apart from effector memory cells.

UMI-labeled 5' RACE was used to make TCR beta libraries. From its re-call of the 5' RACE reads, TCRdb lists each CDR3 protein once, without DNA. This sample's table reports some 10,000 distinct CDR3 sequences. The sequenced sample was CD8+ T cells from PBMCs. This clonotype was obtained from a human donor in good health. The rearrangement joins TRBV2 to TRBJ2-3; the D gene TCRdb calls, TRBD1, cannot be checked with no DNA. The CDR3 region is CASSLGTGGSDTQYF. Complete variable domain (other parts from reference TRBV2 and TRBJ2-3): EPEVTQTPSHQVTQMGQEVILRCVPISNHLYFYWYRQILGQKVEFLVSFYNNEISEKSEIFDDQFSVERPDGSNFTLKIRSTKLEDSAMYFCASSLGTGGSDTQYFGPGTRLTVL.